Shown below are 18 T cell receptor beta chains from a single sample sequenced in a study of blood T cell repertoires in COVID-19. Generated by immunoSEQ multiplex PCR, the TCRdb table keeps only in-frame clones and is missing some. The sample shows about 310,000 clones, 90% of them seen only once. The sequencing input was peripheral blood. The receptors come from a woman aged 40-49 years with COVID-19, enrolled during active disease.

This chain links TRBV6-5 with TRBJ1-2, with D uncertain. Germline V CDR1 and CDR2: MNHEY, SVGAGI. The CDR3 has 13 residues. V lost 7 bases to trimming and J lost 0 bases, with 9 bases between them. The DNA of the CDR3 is TGTGCCAGCATGAGGTTAGCTAACTATGGCTACACCTTC. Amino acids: CASMRLANYGYTF.

The CDR3 loop is CASRYGTGPSNQPQHF. As DNA, the CDR3 is TGTGCCAGCAGATATGGGACAGGTCCTAGCAATCAGCCCCAGCATTTT. The genes are TRBV28 and TRBJ1-5; the match to TRBD1 covers 8 bases. The trim removed 6 bases at V and 0 bases at J, leaving 7 bases unmatched. The CDR3 is 16 residues long. The germline gives CDR1 MDHEN, CDR2 SYDVKM.

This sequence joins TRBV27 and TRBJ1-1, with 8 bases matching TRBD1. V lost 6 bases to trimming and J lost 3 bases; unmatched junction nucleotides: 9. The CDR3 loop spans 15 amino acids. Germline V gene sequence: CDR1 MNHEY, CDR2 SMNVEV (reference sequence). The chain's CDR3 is CASSSPGQGDTEAFF. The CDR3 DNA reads TGTGCCAGCAGCTCCCCCGGACAGGGAGACACTGAAGCTTTCTTT.

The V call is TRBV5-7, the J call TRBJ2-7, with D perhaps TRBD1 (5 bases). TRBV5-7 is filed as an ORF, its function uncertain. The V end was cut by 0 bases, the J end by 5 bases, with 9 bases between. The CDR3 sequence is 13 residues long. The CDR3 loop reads CASSLGQGNEQYF. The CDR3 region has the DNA TGTGCCAGCAGCTTGGGCCAGGGTAACGAGCAGTACTTC.

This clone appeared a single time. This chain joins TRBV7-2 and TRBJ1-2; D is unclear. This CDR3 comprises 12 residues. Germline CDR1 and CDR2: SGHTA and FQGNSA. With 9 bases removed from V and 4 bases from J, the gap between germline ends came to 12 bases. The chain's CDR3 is CASRRAGYGYTF. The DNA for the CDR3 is TGTGCCAGTAGGAGGGCGGGCTATGGCTACACCTTC.

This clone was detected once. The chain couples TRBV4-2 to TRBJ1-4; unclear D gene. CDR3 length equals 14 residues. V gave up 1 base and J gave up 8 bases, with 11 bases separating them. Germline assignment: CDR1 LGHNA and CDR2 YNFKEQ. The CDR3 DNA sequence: TGTGCCAGCAGCCAAGTGGAGGTAAAGGAAAAACTGTTTTTT. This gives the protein CASSQVEVKEKLFF.

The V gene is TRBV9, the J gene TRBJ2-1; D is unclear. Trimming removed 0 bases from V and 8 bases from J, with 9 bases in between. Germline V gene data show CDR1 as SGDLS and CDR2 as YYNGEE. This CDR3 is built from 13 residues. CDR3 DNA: TGTGCCAGCAGCGTAGCCCCGATAGATGAGCAGTTCTTC. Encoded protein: CASSVAPIDEQFF.

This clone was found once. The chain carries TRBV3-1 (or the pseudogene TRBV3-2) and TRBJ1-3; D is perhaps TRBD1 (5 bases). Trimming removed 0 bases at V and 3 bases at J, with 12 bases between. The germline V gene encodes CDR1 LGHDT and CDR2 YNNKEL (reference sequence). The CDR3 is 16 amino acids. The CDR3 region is CASSQDFRGVGNTIYF. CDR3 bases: TGTGCCAGCAGCCAAGATTTTAGGGGTGTTGGAAACACCATATATTTT.

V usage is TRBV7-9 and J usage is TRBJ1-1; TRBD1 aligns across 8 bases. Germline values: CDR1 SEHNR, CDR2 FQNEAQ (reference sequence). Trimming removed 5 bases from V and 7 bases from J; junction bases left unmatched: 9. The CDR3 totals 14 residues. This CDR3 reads CASSVWDRPSEAFF. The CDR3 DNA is TGTGCCAGCAGCGTCTGGGACAGGCCAAGTGAAGCTTTCTTT.

Here the CDR3 reads CASSLDRGSDTQYF. In DNA form, the CDR3 reads TGTGCCAGCAGCTTGGACAGGGGGTCAGATACGCAGTATTTT. The chain carries TRBV7-2 and TRBJ2-3, with 10 bases identical to TRBD1. V lost 3 bases to trimming and J lost 4 bases; unmatched junction nucleotides: 1. The germline V gene encodes CDR1 SGHTA and CDR2 FQGNSA. The CDR3 totals 14 residues.

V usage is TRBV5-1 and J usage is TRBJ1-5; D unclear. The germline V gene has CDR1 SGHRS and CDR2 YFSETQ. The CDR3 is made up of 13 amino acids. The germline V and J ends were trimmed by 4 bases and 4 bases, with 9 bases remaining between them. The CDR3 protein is CASSAHGNQPQHF. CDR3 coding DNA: TGCGCCAGCAGCGCCCACGGGAATCAGCCCCAGCATTTT.

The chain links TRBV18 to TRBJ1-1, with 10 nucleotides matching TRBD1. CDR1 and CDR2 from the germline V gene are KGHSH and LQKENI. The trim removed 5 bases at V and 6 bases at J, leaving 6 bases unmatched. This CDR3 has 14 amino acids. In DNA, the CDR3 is TGTGCCAGCTCATCGACAGGGGGCGAGGCTGAAGCTTTCTTT. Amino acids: CASSSTGGEAEAFF.

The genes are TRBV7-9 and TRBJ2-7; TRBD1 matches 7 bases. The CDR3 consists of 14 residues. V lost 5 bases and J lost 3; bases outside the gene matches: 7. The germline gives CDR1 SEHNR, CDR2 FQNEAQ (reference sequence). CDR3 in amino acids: CASSPRDRYYEQYF. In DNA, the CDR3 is TGTGCCAGCAGCCCCCGGGACAGATACTACGAGCAGTACTTC. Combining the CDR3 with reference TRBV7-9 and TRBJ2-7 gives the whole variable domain DTGVSQNPRHKITKRGQNVTFRCDPISEHNRLYWYRQTLGQGPEFLTYFQNEAQLEKSRLLSDRFSAERPKGSFSTLEIQRTEQGDSAMYLCASSPRDRYYEQYFGPGTRLTVT.

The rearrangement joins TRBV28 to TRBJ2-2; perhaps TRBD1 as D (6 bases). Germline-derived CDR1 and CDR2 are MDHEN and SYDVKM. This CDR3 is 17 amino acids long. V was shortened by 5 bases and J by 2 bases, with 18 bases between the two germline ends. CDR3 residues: CASSVPIRGVNTGELFF. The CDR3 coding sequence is TGTGCCAGCAGTGTCCCGATCAGGGGAGTTAACACCGGGGAGCTGTTTTTT.

CDR3 in DNA: TGTGCCAGCAGCTTAGCGCTGGGACAGGGGAGTCAGCCCCAGCATTTT. This encodes CASSLALGQGSQPQHF. This chain connects TRBV7-2 to TRBJ1-5, with 10 bases aligning to TRBD1. In germline, CDR1 is SGHTA, CDR2 FQGNSA. The ends lost 0 bases at V and 6 bases at J; junction bases unmatched: 5. The CDR3 loop spans 16 amino acids.

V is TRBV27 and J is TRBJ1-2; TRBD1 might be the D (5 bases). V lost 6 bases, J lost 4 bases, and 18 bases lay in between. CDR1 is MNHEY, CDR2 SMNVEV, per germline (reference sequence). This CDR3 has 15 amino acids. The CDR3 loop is CASSPQGTPLYGYTF. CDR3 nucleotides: TGTGCCAGCAGCCCGCAAGGGACTCCCCTCTATGGCTACACCTTC.

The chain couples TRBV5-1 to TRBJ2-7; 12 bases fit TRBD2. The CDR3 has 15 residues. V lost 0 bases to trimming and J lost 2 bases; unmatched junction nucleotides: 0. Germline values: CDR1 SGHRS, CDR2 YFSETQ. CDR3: CASSLGLAGAYEQYF. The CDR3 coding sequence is TGCGCCAGCAGCTTGGGACTAGCGGGAGCCTACGAGCAGTACTTC. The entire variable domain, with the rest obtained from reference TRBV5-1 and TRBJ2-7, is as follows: KAGVTQTPRYLIKTRGQQVTLSCSPISGHRSVSWYQQTPGQGLQFLFEYFSETQRNKGNFPGRFSGRQFSNSRSEMNVSTLELGDSALYLCASSLGLAGAYEQYFGPGTRLTVT.

CDR3 protein: CASSYPPSGSNEQFF. CDR3 nucleotides: TGTGCCAGCAGTTACCCCCCTAGCGGGAGCAATGAGCAGTTCTTC. V is TRBV6-2 or TRBV6-3 and J is TRBJ2-1; 10 bases match TRBD2. V shed 2 bases, J shed 6 bases, and the junction held 4 bases outside the gene matches. The germline gives CDR1 MNHEY, CDR2 SVGEGT. The CDR3 is made up of 15 amino acids.